The rows below give T cell receptor beta chains drawn from one sample of a study of blood T cells in healthy people across ages. MiXCR, run by TCRdb on the 5' RACE reads, gives a single entry per CDR3 protein. The sample lists around 1.5 million distinct CDR3 sequences, roughly 45% occurring once. The sample taken for sequencing was blood. These receptors were taken from a woman aged 18-29 years in good health. CDR3s include the opening cysteine and the closing phenylalanine or tryptophan. Fields, in order: clone size, D gene, V gene, J gene, CDR3 DNA, CDR3 protein. The D gene is left open where the match is weak. Not every row has a clone size; where given, it reads once, few, many or a size class.

clone_size: -; d_call: -; v_call: TRBV30; j_call: TRBJ1-1; cdr3_nt: TGTGCCTGGAGTTCAGAGGGTGAAGCTTTCTTT; cdr3_aa: CAWSSEGEAFF
clone_size: few; d_call: -; v_call: TRBV5-1; j_call: TRBJ1-5; cdr3_nt: TGCGCCAGCAGCTTGGAGGCCGGGTTCCAGCCCCAGCATTTT; cdr3_aa: CASSLEAGFQPQHF
clone_size: -; d_call: -; v_call: TRBV5-1; j_call: TRBJ2-2; cdr3_nt: TGCGCCAGCAGCTCTCGTACGGGCAGCGTGTATACCGGGGAGCTGTTTTTT; cdr3_aa: CASSSRTGSVYTGELFF
clone_size: -; d_call: -; v_call: TRBV12-3/TRBV12-4; j_call: TRBJ1-2; cdr3_nt: TGTGCCAGCAGACGAGGGTCGGAGGGCTACACCTTC; cdr3_aa: CASRRGSEGYTF
clone_size: -; d_call: TRBD2; v_call: TRBV27; j_call: TRBJ2-7; cdr3_nt: TGTGCCAGCAGCCAAGGTCCGGGACTAGCGATCTACGAGCAGTACTTC; cdr3_aa: CASSQGPGLAIYEQYF
clone_size: many; d_call: -; v_call: TRBV5-1; j_call: TRBJ2-7; cdr3_nt: TGCGCCAGCAGCTTGGCCGTGGGCGAGCAGTACTTC; cdr3_aa: CASSLAVGEQYF
clone_size: -; d_call: -; v_call: TRBV6-1; j_call: TRBJ1-2; cdr3_nt: TGTGCCAGCAGTGAAGACAGGAGGTATGGCTACACCTTC; cdr3_aa: CASSEDRRYGYTF
clone_size: few; d_call: TRBD2; v_call: TRBV20-1; j_call: TRBJ2-1; cdr3_nt: TGCAGTGCGAAAGGGGCGGGAGTGGGATACAATGAGCAGTTCTTC; cdr3_aa: CSAKGAGVGYNEQFF
clone_size: -; d_call: -; v_call: TRBV2; j_call: TRBJ2-1; cdr3_nt: TGTGCCAGCTCTAGGGCAGGCGGACAGAATGAGCAGTTCTTC; cdr3_aa: CASSRAGGQNEQFF
clone_size: few; d_call: -; v_call: TRBV4-1; j_call: TRBJ1-6; cdr3_nt: TGCGCCAGCAGCCAAGAGGGCGTTCCTAATTCACCCCTCCACTTT; cdr3_aa: CASSQEGVPNSPLHF
clone_size: -; d_call: -; v_call: TRBV25-1; j_call: TRBJ1-1; cdr3_nt: TGTGCCAGCAGTGAATCTTCTTTGGTGTCTGAAGCTTTCTTT; cdr3_aa: CASSESSLVSEAFF
clone_size: once; d_call: -; v_call: TRBV13; j_call: TRBJ2-7; cdr3_nt: TGTGCCAGCAGCTATACGGGAACTCCTTACCACGAGCAGTACTTC; cdr3_aa: CASSYTGTPYHEQYF
clone_size: -; d_call: -; v_call: TRBV25-1; j_call: TRBJ1-1; cdr3_nt: TGTGCCAGCAGTACAGGGATTGAAGCTTTCTTT; cdr3_aa: CASSTGIEAFF
clone_size: -; d_call: -; v_call: TRBV2; j_call: TRBJ1-5; cdr3_nt: TGTGCCAGCAGTGCTTTCGCCTCAGATCAGCCCCAGCATTTT; cdr3_aa: CASSAFASDQPQHF
clone_size: few; d_call: -; v_call: TRBV7-9; j_call: TRBJ1-6; cdr3_nt: TGTGCCAGCAGCTTAGGGGAAGGGAATTCACCCCTCCACTTT; cdr3_aa: CASSLGEGNSPLHF
clone_size: -; d_call: TRBD1; v_call: TRBV7-2; j_call: TRBJ1-2; cdr3_nt: TGTGCCAGCAGCTGGGACAGGGGGACTAACTATGGCTACACCTTC; cdr3_aa: CASSWDRGTNYGYTF
clone_size: -; d_call: -; v_call: TRBV10-3; j_call: TRBJ1-4; cdr3_nt: TGTGCCATCAGTGATAGGGTCGGAAATGAAAAACTGTTTTTT; cdr3_aa: CAISDRVGNEKLFF
clone_size: -; d_call: -; v_call: TRBV21-1; j_call: TRBJ1-1; cdr3_nt: TGTGCCAGCAGGAAACAGTCAGTGGCTTTCTTT; cdr3_aa: CASRKQSVAFF
clone_size: -; d_call: -; v_call: TRBV7-2; j_call: TRBJ2-3; cdr3_nt: TGTGCCAGCAGCTTACCGCTAGCAGAGGTAGTGTCGAGGCCAGATACGCAGTATTTT; cdr3_aa: CASSLPLAEVVSRPDTQYF
clone_size: few; d_call: TRBD1; v_call: TRBV28; j_call: TRBJ2-1; cdr3_nt: TGTGCCAGCAGTTCGGGACAGGCCTACAATGAGCAGTTCTTC; cdr3_aa: CASSSGQAYNEQFF
clone_size: -; d_call: TRBD2; v_call: TRBV5-6; j_call: TRBJ2-1; cdr3_nt: TGTGCCAGCAGCCGACTAGCGGGAGGGCCCTCCTACAATGAGCAGTTCTTC; cdr3_aa: CASSRLAGGPSYNEQFF
clone_size: few; d_call: -; v_call: TRBV12-3/TRBV12-4; j_call: TRBJ2-5; cdr3_nt: TGTGCCAGCAGCCCCGTGATTAGGGGCCGAGAGACCCAGTACTTC; cdr3_aa: CASSPVIRGRETQYF
clone_size: once; d_call: -; v_call: TRBV20-1; j_call: TRBJ1-1; cdr3_nt: TGCAGTGCTCAGAAGGACAGATACACTGAAGCTTTCTTT; cdr3_aa: CSAQKDRYTEAFF
clone_size: -; d_call: TRBD1; v_call: TRBV19; j_call: TRBJ2-7; cdr3_nt: TGTGCCAGTAGAGCGGACAGGGACCACGAGCAGTACTTC; cdr3_aa: CASRADRDHEQYF
clone_size: many; d_call: -; v_call: TRBV11-3; j_call: TRBJ2-1; cdr3_nt: TGTGCCAGCAGCCCTGGAGGTCGGAGCTCCTACAATGAGCAGTTCTTC; cdr3_aa: CASSPGGRSSYNEQFF
clone_size: -; d_call: -; v_call: TRBV12-3/TRBV12-4; j_call: TRBJ1-1; cdr3_nt: TGTGCCAGCAGTTGGGAAGGTGATTTGAACACTGAAGCTTTCTTT; cdr3_aa: CASSWEGDLNTEAFF
clone_size: many; d_call: -; v_call: TRBV4-2; j_call: TRBJ2-7; cdr3_nt: TGTGCCAGCAGTCTCGAGCCGGGGAACGAGCAGTACTTC; cdr3_aa: CASSLEPGNEQYF
clone_size: -; d_call: TRBD1; v_call: TRBV7-9; j_call: TRBJ1-5; cdr3_nt: TGTGCCAGCAGCTCCCGGGACAGGGGACAGCCCCAGCATTTT; cdr3_aa: CASSSRDRGQPQHF
clone_size: -; d_call: -; v_call: TRBV4-1; j_call: TRBJ2-7; cdr3_nt: TGCGCCAGCAGCCGGGGACCGGAATACGAGCAGTACTTC; cdr3_aa: CASSRGPEYEQYF
clone_size: -; d_call: -; v_call: TRBV7-9; j_call: TRBJ2-3; cdr3_nt: TGTGCCAGCAGCTTTACTGCGGCGGGACCCACAGATACGCAGTATTTT; cdr3_aa: CASSFTAAGPTDTQYF
clone_size: -; d_call: -; v_call: TRBV6-5; j_call: TRBJ2-5; cdr3_nt: TGTGCCAGCAGCCCTAGGTTTGGTATAGAGACCCAGTACTTC; cdr3_aa: CASSPRFGIETQYF
clone_size: few; d_call: TRBD2; v_call: TRBV6-1; j_call: TRBJ2-7; cdr3_nt: TGTGCCAGCAGGACTAGCGGAGCCTCCTACGAGCAGTACTTC; cdr3_aa: CASRTSGASYEQYF
clone_size: -; d_call: TRBD1; v_call: TRBV30; j_call: TRBJ1-5; cdr3_nt: TGTGCCTGGAGTGGACAGGGAGGCCGTCAGCCCCAGCATTTT; cdr3_aa: CAWSGQGGRQPQHF
clone_size: few; d_call: -; v_call: TRBV6-1; j_call: TRBJ1-1; cdr3_nt: TGTGCCAGCAGGCTCGAGGGTGGACTGAACACTGAAGCTTTCTTT; cdr3_aa: CASRLEGGLNTEAFF
clone_size: few; d_call: TRBD2; v_call: TRBV6-6; j_call: TRBJ2-7; cdr3_nt: TGTGCCAGCAGTTTCCTAGCGGGAATTAACTACGAGCAGTACTTC; cdr3_aa: CASSFLAGINYEQYF
clone_size: -; d_call: -; v_call: TRBV10-3; j_call: TRBJ2-7; cdr3_nt: TGTGCCATCAGCGGGGACTCCGACTACGAGCAGTACTTC; cdr3_aa: CAISGDSDYEQYF
clone_size: -; d_call: -; v_call: TRBV29-1; j_call: TRBJ2-7; cdr3_nt: TGCAGCGCTGGAGGGGGGTCCCACAATGAGCAGTACTTC; cdr3_aa: CSAGGGSHNEQYF
clone_size: -; d_call: -; v_call: TRBV20-1; j_call: TRBJ2-7; cdr3_nt: TGCAGTGCTAGGGGACTGGTAAGCTCCTACGAGCAGTACTTC; cdr3_aa: CSARGLVSSYEQYF
clone_size: -; d_call: -; v_call: TRBV20-1; j_call: TRBJ2-2; cdr3_nt: TGCAGTGCTCCTGCGTCGCCCGGGGAGCTGTTTTTT; cdr3_aa: CSAPASPGELFF
clone_size: once; d_call: -; v_call: TRBV10-3; j_call: TRBJ2-2; cdr3_nt: TGTGCCATCAGTGAGGAGAGGGCCCCCGGGGAGCTGTTTTTT; cdr3_aa: CAISEERAPGELFF
clone_size: -; d_call: TRBD1; v_call: TRBV27; j_call: TRBJ2-7; cdr3_nt: TGTGCCAGCAGTTTATCTACGGGACAGGACTACGAGCAGTACTTC; cdr3_aa: CASSLSTGQDYEQYF
clone_size: few; d_call: -; v_call: TRBV7-9; j_call: TRBJ1-3; cdr3_nt: TGTGCCAGCAGCTTAGGTTCCAGCTCTGGAAACACCATATATTTT; cdr3_aa: CASSLGSSSGNTIYF
clone_size: many; d_call: -; v_call: TRBV4-1; j_call: TRBJ2-1; cdr3_nt: TGCGCCAGCAGCCCGAGGATCCCGGGCGGCGATGAGCAGTTCTTC; cdr3_aa: CASSPRIPGGDEQFF
clone_size: once; d_call: -; v_call: TRBV11-3; j_call: TRBJ2-6; cdr3_nt: TGTGCCAGCAGCCTTGGCGCAGGGGTTGACGTCCTGACTTTC; cdr3_aa: CASSLGAGVDVLTF
clone_size: -; d_call: -; v_call: TRBV21-1; j_call: TRBJ2-3; cdr3_nt: TGTGCCAGCAGCAAAAGGGCTAGCGGGGTCCCCTTCCCGCAGTATTTT; cdr3_aa: CASSKRASGVPFPQYF
clone_size: -; d_call: -; v_call: TRBV29-1; j_call: TRBJ2-7; cdr3_nt: TGCAGCGTTCAGGCAGGGGCGTACAATGAGCAGTACTTC; cdr3_aa: CSVQAGAYNEQYF
clone_size: -; d_call: -; v_call: TRBV30; j_call: TRBJ1-2; cdr3_nt: TGTGCCTGGAGGGGAGGAAACTCTGGCTACACCTTC; cdr3_aa: CAWRGGNSGYTF
clone_size: -; d_call: -; v_call: TRBV10-3; j_call: TRBJ1-1; cdr3_nt: TGTGCCATCAGTGAGGGGGCCGTGGGGGACACTGAAGCTTTCTTT; cdr3_aa: CAISEGAVGDTEAFF
clone_size: few; d_call: TRBD2; v_call: TRBV9; j_call: TRBJ2-5; cdr3_nt: TGTGCCAGCAGCGTAGGTAGCGGGAATCGTGAGACCCAGTACTTC; cdr3_aa: CASSVGSGNRETQYF
clone_size: -; d_call: -; v_call: TRBV11-1; j_call: TRBJ2-7; cdr3_nt: TGTGCCAGCAGCTTATTAACAGAGGGACCCGAGCAGTACTTC; cdr3_aa: CASSLLTEGPEQYF
clone_size: many; d_call: TRBD1; v_call: TRBV7-9; j_call: TRBJ2-3; cdr3_nt: TGTGCCAGCAGCTTAGGGACAGGGAAGAGTCGGGGCACAGATACGCAGTATTTT; cdr3_aa: CASSLGTGKSRGTDTQYF
clone_size: many; d_call: -; v_call: TRBV7-2; j_call: TRBJ2-3; cdr3_nt: TGTGCCAGCAGCTTAGGGGGGGCAATAGATACGCAGTATTTT; cdr3_aa: CASSLGGAIDTQYF
clone_size: many; d_call: TRBD1; v_call: TRBV20-1; j_call: TRBJ1-2; cdr3_nt: TGCAGTGCCCGGACAGGGCAGAGCGGCTACACCTTC; cdr3_aa: CSARTGQSGYTF
clone_size: -; d_call: -; v_call: TRBV20-1; j_call: TRBJ2-3; cdr3_nt: TGCAGTGCTAGGCCGTGGGGGACCCTCACAGATACGCAGTATTTT; cdr3_aa: CSARPWGTLTDTQYF
clone_size: few; d_call: -; v_call: TRBV3-1; j_call: TRBJ2-3; cdr3_nt: TGTGCCAGCAGCCAACTTCAGGGTTCTAGCACAGATACGCAGTATTTT; cdr3_aa: CASSQLQGSSTDTQYF